The T cell receptor (beta chain) under discussion was sequenced for a study of CD4 T cells in relation to SARS-CoV-2 and coronaviruses. The overall study: The restricting HLA molecule for shared crossreactive spike epitopes was mapped.

Study-wide results and limits: No donor gave both pre-pandemic and post-infection samples.

Before the COVID-19 pandemic, during about 2010-2019, CD4+ T cells were taken from unexposed donors. Comments on this clone: The antigen is unknown.

From germline, CDR1 is MNHEY and CDR2 SMNVEV (reference sequence). The V end was cut by 2 bases, the J end by 11 bases, with 16 bases between. This CDR3 has 15 residues. The assay was immunoSEQ multiplex PCR, and TCRdb's table has in-frame clones only and misses some. The sample shows some 65,000 clones, about nine tenths of them seen only once. This sequence joins TRBV27 and TRBJ1-6; tentative D call: TRBD1 (5 bases). The sequencing sample was made of memory CD4+ T cells from PBMCs. The sequence derives from a human donor in good health. CDR3 nucleotides: TGTGCCAGCAGTTTAGAGGAGCAGGGTAAAACACCCCTCCACTTT. It is translated as CASSLEEQGKTPLHF.